This T cell receptor (beta chain) was sequenced for a study of blood T cell repertoires in COVID-19. Study summary: COVID-19 samples collected from the United States, Italy and Spain covered acute and convalescent phases. PBMCs, B-cell-depleted T cells, or T cells provided the cDNA or gDNA that made up the material.

V shed 5 bases and J 7 bases; nucleotides not matched to a gene: 1. This CDR3 spans 12 amino acids. In the authors' workflow: Amplified reference gene primers provided the basis for estimating nucleated cell counts. Libraries were prepared by immunoSEQ multiplex PCR; TCRdb keeps only in-frame clonotypes and omits some of them. The DNA gave D and trimming, while V, J and clone size come from that table. Of approximately 180,000 clones in the sample, around 90% were seen once. The chain recombines TRBV12-3 or TRBV12-4 with TRBJ1-4, with 7 bases identical to TRBD1. The TCR comes from a woman between 45 and 60 years old with acute or convalescent COVID-19. What was sequenced was peripheral blood. The CDR3: CASSTGVEKLFF. In nucleotides, the CDR3 is TGTGCCAGCAGTACAGGGGTTGAAAAACTGTTTTTT.